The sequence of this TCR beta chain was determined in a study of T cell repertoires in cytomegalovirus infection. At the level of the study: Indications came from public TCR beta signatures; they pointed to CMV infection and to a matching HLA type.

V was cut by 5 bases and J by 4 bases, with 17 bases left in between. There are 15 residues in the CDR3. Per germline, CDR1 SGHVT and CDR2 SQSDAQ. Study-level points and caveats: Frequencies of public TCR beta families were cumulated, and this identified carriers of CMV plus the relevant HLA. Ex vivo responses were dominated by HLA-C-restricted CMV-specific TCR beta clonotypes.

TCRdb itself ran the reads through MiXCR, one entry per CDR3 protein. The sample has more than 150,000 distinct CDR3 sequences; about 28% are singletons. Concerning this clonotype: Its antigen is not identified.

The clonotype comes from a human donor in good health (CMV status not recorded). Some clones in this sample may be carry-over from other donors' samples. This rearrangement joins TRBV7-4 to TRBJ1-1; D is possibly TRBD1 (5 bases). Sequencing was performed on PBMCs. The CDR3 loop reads CASSPTGTLGTEAFF. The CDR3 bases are TGTGCCAGCAGCCCCACGGGGACCTTGGGCACTGAAGCTTTCTTT. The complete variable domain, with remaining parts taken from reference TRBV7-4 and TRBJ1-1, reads GAGVSQSPRYKVAKRGRDVALRCDSISGHVTLYWYRQTLGQGSEVLTYSQSDAQRDKSGRPSGRFSAERPERSVSTLKIQRTEQGDSAVYLCASSPTGTLGTEAFFGQGTRLTVV.